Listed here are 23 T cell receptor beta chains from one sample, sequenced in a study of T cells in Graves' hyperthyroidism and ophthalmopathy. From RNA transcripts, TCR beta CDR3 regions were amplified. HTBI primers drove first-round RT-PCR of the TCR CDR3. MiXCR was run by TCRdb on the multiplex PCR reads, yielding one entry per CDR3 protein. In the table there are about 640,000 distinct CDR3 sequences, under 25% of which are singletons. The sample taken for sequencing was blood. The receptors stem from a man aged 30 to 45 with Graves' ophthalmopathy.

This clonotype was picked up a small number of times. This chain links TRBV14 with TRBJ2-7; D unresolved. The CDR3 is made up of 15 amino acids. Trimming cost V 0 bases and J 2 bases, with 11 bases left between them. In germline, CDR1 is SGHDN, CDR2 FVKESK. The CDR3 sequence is CASSQDGATTYEQYF. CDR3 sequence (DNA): TGTGCCAGCAGCCAAGACGGCGCGACAACCTACGAGCAGTACTTC.

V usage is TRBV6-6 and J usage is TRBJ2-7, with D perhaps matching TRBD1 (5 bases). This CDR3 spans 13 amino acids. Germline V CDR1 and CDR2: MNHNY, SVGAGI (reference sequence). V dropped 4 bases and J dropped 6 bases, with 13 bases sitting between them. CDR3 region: CASSSQGIGEQYF. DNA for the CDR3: TGTGCCAGCAGTTCGCAGGGAATCGGCGAGCAGTACTTC.

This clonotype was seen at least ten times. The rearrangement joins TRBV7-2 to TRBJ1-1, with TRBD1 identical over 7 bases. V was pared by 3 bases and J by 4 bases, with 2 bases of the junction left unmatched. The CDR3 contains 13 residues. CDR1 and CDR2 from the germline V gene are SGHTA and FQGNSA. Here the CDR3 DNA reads TGTGCCAGCAGCTTTAGGGACAGCACTGAAGCTTTCTTT. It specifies CASSFRDSTEAFF.

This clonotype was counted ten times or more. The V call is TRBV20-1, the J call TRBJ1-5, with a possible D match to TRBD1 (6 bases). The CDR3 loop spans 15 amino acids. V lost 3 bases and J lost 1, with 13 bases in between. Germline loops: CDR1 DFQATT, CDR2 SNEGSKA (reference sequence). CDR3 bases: TGCAGTGCTAGGGTCAGGGGAAGGAGCAATCAGCCCCAGCATTTT. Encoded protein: CSARVRGRSNQPQHF.

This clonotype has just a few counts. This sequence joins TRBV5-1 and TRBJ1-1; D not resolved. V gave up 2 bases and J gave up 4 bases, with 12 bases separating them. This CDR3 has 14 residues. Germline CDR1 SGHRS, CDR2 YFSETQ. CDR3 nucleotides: TGCGCCAGCAGCTTAAGCTGGGGAGGCACTGAAGCTTTCTTT. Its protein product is CASSLSWGGTEAFF.

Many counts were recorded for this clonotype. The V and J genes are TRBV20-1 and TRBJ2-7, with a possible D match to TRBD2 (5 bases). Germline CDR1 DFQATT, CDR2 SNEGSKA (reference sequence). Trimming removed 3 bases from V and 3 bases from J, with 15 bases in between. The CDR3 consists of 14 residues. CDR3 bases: TGCAGTGCTAGTCCCATGTGGGGAGACTACGAGCAGTACTTC. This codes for CSASPMWGDYEQYF.

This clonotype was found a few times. The CDR3 sequence: CASSVAAGSEAFF. The CDR3, as DNA: TGTGCCAGCAGCGTAGCTGCGGGGTCTGAAGCTTTCTTT. This sequence joins TRBV9 and TRBJ1-1, with D unresolved. The CDR3 runs 13 residues. Deletions cut 0 bases from V and 6 bases from J, with 9 bases between. The germline V gene has CDR1 SGDLS and CDR2 YYNGEE.

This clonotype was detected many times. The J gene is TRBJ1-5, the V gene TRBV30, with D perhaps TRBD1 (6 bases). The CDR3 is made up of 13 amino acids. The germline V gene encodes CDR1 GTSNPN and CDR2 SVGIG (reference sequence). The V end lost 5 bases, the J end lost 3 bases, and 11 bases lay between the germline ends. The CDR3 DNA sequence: TGTGCCTGGGCGGACAGTCTCAATCAGCCCCAGCATTTT. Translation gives CAWADSLNQPQHF.

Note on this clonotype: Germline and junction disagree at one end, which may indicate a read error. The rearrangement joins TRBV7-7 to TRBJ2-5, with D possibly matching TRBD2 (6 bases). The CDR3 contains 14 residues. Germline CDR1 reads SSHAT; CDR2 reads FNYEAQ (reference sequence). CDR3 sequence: CASSPRENLKTQYF. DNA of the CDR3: TGTGCTAGCAGCCCGCGGGAAAACCTAAAGACCCAGTACTTC. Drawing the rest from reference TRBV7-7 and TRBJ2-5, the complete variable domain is GAGVSQSPRYKVTKRGQDVTLRCDPISSHATLYWYQQALGQGPEFLTYFNYEAQPDKSGLPSDRFSAERPEGSISTLTIQRTEQRDSAMYRCASSPRENLKTQYFGPGTRLLVL.

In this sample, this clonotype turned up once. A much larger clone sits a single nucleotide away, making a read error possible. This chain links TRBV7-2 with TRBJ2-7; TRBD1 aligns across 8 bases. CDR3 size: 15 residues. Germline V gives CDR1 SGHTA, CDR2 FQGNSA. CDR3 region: CVSSLEGTGAYEQYF. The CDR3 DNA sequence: TGTGTCAGCAGCTTAGAGGGGACAGGTGCCTACGAGCAGTACTTC.

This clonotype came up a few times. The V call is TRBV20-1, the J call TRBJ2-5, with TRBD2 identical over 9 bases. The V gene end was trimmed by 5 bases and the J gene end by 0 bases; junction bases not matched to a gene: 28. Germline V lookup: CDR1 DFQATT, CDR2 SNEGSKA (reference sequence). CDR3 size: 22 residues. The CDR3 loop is CSAAGGGDIDSFRTSYQETQYF. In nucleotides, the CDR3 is TGCAGTGCTGCAGGCGGGGGGGACATAGACAGCTTCCGCACCTCGTACCAAGAGACCCAGTACTTC.

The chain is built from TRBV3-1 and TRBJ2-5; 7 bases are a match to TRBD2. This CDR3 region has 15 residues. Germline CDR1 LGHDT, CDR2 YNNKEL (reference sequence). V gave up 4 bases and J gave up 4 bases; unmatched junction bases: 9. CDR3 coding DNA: TGTGCCAGCAGCCGGGTTGGGAGGGAAGGAGAGACCCAGTACTTC. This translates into CASSRVGREGETQYF.

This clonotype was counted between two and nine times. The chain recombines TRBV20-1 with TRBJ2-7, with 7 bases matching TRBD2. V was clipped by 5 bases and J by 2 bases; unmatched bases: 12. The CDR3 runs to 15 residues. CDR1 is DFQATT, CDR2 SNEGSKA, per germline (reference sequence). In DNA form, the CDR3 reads TGCAGTGCTCCCCGGGAAGCGGGATACACCTACGAGCAGTACTTC. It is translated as CSAPREAGYTYEQYF.

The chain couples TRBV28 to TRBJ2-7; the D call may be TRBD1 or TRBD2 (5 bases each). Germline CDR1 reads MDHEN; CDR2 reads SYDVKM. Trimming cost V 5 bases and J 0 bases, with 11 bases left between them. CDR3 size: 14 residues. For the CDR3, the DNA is TGTGCCAGCAGTCTCCGGGACCCCTCCTACGAGCAGTACTTC. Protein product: CASSLRDPSYEQYF.

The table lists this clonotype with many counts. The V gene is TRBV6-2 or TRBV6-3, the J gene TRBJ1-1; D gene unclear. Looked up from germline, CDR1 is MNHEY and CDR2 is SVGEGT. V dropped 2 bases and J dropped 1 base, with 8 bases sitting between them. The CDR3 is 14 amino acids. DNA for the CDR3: TGTGCCAGCAGTTACGGCAGCTCGAACACTGAAGCTTTCTTT. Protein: CASSYGSSNTEAFF.

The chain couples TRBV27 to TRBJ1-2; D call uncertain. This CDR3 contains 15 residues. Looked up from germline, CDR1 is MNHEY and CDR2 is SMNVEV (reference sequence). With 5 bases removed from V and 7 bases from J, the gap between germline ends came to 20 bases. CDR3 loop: CASSPGEPRYCGYTF. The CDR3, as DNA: TGTGCCAGCAGTCCTGGGGAGCCAAGGTACTGTGGCTACACCTTC.

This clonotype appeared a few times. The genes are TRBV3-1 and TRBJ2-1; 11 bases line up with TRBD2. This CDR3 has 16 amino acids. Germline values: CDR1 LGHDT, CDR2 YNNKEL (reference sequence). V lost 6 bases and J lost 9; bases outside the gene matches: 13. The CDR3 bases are TGTGCCAGCAGGCGTACCGGGACTAGCGGTTTGGGTGAGCAGTTCTTC. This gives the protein CASRRTGTSGLGEQFF.

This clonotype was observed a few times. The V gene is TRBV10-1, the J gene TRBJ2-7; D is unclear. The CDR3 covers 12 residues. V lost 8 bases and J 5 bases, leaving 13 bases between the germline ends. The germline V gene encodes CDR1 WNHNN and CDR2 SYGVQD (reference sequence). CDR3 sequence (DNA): TGCGCCAGCTACCTCCTCTGCAACGAGCAGTACTTC. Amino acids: CASYLLCNEQYF.

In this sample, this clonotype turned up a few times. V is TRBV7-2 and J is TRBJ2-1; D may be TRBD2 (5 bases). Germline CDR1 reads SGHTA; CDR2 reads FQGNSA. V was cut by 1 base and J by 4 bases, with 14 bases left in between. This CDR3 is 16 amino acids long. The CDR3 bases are TGTGCCAGCAGCTTAGGTTTGGGAGACGGTTACAATGAGCAGTTCTTC. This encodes CASSLGLGDGYNEQFF.

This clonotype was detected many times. CDR3 protein: CASSSPRDRGLLEQYF. CDR3 sequence (DNA): TGTGCCAGCAGTAGCCCCCGGGACAGGGGACTGCTCGAGCAGTACTTC. The gene calls are TRBV28 and TRBJ2-7, with TRBD1 matching 10 bases. This CDR3 has 16 amino acids. Germline values: CDR1 MDHEN, CDR2 SYDVKM. V gave up 5 bases and J gave up 6 bases; unmatched junction bases: 13.

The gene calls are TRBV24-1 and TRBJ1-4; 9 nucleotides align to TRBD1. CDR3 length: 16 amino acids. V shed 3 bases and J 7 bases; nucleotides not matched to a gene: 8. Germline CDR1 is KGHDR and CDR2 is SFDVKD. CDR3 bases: TGTGCCACCAGTGATCCGGGACAGGGAGGCGGTGAAAAACTGTTTTTT. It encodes CATSDPGQGGGEKLFF.

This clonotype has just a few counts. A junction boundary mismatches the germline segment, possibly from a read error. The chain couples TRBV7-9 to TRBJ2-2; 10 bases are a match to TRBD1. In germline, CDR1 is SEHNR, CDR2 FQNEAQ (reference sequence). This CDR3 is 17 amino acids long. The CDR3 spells CAGSLPPGQGTTGELFF. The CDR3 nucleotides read TGTGCCGGCAGCTTGCCTCCGGGACAGGGGACGACCGGGGAGCTGTTTTTT.

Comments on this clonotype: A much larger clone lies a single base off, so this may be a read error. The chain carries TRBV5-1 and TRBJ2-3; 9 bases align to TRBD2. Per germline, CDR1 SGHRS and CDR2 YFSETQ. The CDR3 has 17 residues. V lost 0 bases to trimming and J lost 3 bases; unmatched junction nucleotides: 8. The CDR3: CASSLEPSGTGTDTQYF. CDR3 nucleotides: TGCGCCAGCAGCTTGGAGCCTAGCGGGACCGGGACAGATACGCAGTATTTT.